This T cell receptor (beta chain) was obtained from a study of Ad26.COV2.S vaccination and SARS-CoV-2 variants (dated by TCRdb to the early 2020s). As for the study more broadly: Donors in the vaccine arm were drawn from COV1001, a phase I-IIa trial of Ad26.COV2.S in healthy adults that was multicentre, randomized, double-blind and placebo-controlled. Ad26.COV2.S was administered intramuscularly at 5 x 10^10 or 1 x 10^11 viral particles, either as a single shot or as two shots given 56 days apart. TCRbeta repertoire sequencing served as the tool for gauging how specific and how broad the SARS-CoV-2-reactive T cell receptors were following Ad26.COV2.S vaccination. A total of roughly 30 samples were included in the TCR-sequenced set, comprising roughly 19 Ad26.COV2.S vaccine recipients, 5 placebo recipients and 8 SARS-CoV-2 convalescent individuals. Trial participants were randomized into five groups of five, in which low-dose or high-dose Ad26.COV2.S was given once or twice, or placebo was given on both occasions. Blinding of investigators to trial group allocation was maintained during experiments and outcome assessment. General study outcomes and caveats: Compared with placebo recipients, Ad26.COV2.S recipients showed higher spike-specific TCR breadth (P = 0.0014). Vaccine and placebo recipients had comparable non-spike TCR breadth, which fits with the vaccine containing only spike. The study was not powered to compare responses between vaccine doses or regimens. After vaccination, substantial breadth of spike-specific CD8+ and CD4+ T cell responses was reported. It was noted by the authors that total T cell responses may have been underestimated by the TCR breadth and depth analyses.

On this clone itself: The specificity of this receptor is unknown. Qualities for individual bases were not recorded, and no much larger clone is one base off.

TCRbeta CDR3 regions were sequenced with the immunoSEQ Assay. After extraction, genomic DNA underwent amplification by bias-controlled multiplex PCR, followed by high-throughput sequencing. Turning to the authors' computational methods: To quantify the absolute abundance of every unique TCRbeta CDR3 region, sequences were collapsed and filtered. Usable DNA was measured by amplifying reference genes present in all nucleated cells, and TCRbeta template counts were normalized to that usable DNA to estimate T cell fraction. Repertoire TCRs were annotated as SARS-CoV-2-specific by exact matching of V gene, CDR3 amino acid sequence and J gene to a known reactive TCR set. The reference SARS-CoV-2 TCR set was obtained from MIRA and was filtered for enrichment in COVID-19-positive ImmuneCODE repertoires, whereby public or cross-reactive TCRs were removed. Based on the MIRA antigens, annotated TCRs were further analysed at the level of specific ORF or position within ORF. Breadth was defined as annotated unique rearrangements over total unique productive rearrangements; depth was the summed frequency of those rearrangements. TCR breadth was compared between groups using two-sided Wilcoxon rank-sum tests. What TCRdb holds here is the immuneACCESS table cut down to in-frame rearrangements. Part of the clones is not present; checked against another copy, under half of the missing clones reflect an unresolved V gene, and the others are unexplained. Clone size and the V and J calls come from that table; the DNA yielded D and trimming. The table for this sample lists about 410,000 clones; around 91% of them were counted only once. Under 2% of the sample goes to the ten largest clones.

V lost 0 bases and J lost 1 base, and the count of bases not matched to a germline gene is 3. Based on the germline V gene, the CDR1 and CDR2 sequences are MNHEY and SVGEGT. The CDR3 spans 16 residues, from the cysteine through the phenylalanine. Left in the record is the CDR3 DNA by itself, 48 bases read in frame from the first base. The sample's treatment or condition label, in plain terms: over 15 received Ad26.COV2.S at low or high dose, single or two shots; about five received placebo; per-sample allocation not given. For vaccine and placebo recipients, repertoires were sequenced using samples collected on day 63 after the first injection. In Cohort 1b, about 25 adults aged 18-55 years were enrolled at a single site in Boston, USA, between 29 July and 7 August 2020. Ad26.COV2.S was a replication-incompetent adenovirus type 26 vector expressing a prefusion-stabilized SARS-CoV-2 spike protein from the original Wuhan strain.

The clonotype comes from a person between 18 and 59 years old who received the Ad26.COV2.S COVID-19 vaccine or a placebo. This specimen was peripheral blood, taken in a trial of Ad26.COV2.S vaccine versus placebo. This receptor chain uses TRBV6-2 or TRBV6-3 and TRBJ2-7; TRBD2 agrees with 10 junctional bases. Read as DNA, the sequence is TGTGCCAGCAGTTACTCGAGGACTAGCGGATCCTACGAGCAGTACTTC. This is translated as CASSYSRTSGSYEQYF.